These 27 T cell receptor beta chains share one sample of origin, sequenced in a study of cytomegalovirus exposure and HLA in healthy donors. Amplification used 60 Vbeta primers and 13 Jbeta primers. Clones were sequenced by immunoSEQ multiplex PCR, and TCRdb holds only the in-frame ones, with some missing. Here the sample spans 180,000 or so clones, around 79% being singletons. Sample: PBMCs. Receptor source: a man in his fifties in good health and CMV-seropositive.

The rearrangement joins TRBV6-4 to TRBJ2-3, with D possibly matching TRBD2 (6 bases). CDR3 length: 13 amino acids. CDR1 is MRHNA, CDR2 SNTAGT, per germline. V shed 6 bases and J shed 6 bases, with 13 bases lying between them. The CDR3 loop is CASSERATDTQYF. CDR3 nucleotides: TGTGCCAGCAGCGAGCGGGCAACCGATACGCAGTATTTT.

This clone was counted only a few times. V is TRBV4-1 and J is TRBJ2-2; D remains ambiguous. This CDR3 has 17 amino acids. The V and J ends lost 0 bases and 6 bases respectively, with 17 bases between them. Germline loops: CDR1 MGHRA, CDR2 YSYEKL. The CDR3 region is CASSQETVLVLSGELFF. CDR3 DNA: TGCGCCAGCAGCCAAGAAACGGTGCTAGTTCTCTCCGGGGAGCTGTTTTTT.

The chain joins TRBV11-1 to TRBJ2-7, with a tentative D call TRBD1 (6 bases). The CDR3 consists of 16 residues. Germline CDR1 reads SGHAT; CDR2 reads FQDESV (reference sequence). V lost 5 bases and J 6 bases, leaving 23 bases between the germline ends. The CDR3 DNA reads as TGTGCCAGCAGCACCCTGACCCGAGGGGTCAGGGGCGAGCAGTACTTC. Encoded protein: CASSTLTRGVRGEQYF.

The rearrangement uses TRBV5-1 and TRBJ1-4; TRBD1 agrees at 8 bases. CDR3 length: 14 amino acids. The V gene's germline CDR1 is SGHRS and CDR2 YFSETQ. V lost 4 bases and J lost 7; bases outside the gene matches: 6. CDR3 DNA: TGCGCCAGCAGCCAGGGGGCTAGGAGTGAAAAACTGTTTTTT. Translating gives CASSQGARSEKLFF.

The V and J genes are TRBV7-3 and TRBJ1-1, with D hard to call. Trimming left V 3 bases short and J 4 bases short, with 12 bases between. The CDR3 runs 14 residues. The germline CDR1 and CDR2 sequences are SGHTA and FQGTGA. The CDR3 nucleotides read TGTGCCAGCAGCTTTGGCAGTTGGGCCACTGAAGCTTTCTTT. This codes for CASSFGSWATEAFF.

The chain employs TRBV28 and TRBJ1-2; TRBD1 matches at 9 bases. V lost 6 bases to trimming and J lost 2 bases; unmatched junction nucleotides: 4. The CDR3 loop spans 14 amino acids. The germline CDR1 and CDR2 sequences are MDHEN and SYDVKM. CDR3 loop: CASSRDRVNYGYTF. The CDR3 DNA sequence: TGTGCCAGCAGCCGGGACAGGGTAAACTATGGCTACACCTTC.

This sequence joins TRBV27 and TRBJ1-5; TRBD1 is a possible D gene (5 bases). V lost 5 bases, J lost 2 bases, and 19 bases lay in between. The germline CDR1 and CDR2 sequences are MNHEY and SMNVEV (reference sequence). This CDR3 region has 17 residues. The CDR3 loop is CASSALSGVRGNQPQHF. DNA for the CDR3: TGTGCCAGCAGTGCACTCTCGGGGGTACGGGGCAATCAGCCCCAGCATTTT.

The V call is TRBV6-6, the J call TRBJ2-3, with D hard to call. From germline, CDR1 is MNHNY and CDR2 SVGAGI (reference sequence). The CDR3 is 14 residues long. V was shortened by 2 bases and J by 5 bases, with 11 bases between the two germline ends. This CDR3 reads CASSYGGDGDTQYF. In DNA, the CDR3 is TGTGCCAGCAGTTACGGCGGAGACGGAGATACGCAGTATTTT.

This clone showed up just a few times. This chain's CDR3 is CASSLGGQRGYTF. The CDR3 region has the DNA TGTGCCAGCAGCTTAGGGGGCCAGCGAGGCTACACCTTC. This sequence joins TRBV7-2 and TRBJ1-2; tentatively, D is TRBD1 (5 bases). The CDR3 extends over 13 amino acids. V gave up 1 base and J gave up 8 bases, with 11 bases separating them. The germline gives CDR1 SGHTA, CDR2 FQGNSA.

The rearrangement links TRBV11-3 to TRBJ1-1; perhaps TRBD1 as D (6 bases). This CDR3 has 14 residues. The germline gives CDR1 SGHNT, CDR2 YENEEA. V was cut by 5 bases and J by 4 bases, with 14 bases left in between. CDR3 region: CASSRSGTTTEAFF. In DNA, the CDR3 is TGTGCCAGCAGCCGATCCGGGACAACCACTGAAGCTTTCTTT.

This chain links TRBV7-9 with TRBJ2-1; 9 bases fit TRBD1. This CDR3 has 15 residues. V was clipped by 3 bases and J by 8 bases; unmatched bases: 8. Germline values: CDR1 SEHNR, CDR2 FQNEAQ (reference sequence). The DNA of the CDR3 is TGTGCCAGCAGCTTTGGGACAGGGAACCATTATGAGCAGTTCTTC. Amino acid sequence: CASSFGTGNHYEQFF.

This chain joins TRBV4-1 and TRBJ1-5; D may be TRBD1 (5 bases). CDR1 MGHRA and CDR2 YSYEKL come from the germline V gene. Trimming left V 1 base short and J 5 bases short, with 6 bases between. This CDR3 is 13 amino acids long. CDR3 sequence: CASSQARDQPQHF. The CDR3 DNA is TGCGCCAGCAGCCAAGCCAGGGATCAGCCCCAGCATTTT.

The CDR3, as DNA: TGCAGCGCCTACAGGGGGCGTAACACCGGGGAGCTGTTTTTT. Translating gives CSAYRGRNTGELFF. The chain combines TRBV29-1 with TRBJ2-2; 9 bases map to TRBD1. The junction had 5 bases not matched to a gene; V was cut back by 7 bases and J by 2 bases. The CDR3 sequence is 14 residues long. Germline assignment: CDR1 SQVTM and CDR2 ANQGSEA.

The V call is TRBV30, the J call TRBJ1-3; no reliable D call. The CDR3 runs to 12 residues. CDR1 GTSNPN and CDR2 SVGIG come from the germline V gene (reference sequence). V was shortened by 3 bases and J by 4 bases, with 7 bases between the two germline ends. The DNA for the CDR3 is TGTGCCTGGAGACTAGCGGGAAACACCATATATTTT. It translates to CAWRLAGNTIYF.

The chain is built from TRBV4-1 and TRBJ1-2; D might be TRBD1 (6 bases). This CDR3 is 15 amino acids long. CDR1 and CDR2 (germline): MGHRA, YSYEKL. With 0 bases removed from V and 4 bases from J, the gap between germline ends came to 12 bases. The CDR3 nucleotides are TGCGCCAGCAGCCAAGAGGGAACAGGGAGCTATGGCTACACCTTC. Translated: CASSQEGTGSYGYTF.

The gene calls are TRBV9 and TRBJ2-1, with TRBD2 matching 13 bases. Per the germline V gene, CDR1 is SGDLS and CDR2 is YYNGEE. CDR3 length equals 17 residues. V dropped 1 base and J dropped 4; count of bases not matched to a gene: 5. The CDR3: CASSVTGGLAGYNEQFF. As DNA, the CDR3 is TGTGCCAGCAGCGTAACAGGGGGACTAGCGGGGTACAATGAGCAGTTCTTC. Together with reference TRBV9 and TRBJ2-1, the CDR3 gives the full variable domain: DSGVTQTPKHLITATGQRVTLRCSPRSGDLSVYWYQQSLDQGLQFLIQYYNGEERAKGNILERFSAQQFPDLHSELNLSSLELGDSALYFCASSVTGGLAGYNEQFFGPGTRLTVL.

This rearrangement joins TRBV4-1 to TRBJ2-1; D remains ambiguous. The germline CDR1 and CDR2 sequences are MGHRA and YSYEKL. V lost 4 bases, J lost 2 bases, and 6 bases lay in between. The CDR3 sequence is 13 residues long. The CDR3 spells CASSLQTYNEQFF. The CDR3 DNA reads TGCGCCAGCAGCCTCCAGACCTACAATGAGCAGTTCTTC.

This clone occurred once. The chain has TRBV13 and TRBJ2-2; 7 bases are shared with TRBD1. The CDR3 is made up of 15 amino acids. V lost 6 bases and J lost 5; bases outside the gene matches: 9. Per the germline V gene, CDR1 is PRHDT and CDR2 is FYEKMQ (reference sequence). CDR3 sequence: CASSLGTAQTGELFF. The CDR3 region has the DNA TGTGCCAGCAGTTTGGGGACAGCTCAAACCGGGGAGCTGTTTTTT. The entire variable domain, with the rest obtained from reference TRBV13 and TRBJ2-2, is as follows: AAGVIQSPRHLIKEKRETATLKCYPIPRHDTVYWYQQGPGQDPQFLISFYEKMQSDKGSIPDRFSAQQFSDYHSELNMSSLELGDSALYFCASSLGTAQTGELFFGEGSRLTVL.

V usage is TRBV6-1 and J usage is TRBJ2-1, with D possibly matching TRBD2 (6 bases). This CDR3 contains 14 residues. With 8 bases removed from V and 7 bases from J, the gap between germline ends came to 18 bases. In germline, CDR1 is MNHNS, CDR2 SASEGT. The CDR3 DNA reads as TGTGCCAGCGGCTTGACTAGATCCCGGAATGAGCAGTTCTTC. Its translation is CASGLTRSRNEQFF.

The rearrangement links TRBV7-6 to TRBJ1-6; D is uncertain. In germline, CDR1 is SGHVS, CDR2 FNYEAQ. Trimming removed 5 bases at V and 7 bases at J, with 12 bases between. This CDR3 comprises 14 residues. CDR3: CASSVDSVNSPLHF. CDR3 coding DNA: TGTGCCAGCAGCGTCGATAGCGTGAATTCACCCCTCCACTTT.

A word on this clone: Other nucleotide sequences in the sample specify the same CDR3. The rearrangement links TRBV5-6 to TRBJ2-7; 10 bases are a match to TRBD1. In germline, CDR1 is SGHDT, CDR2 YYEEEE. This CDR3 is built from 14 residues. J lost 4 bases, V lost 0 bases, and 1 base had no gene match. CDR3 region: CASSLGTGGYEQYV. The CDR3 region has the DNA TGTGCCAGCAGCTTGGGGACAGGGGGATACGAGCAGTACGTC.

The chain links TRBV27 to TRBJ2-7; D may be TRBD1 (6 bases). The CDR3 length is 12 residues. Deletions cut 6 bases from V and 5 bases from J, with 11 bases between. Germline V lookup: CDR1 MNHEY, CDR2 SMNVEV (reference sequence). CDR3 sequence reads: CASRKQGNEQYV. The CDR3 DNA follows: TGTGCCAGCAGAAAACAGGGAAACGAGCAGTACGTC.

In nucleotides, the CDR3 is TGTGCCAGCAGTATCCAGGGGGGTTCAGGTGGCTACACCTTC. This gives the protein CASSIQGGSGGYTF. V is TRBV6-6 and J is TRBJ1-2, with 7 bases identical to TRBD1. The CDR3 runs to 14 residues. Trimming cost V 5 bases and J 7 bases; bases outside gene matches: 10. The germline gives CDR1 MNHNY, CDR2 SVGAGI (reference sequence).

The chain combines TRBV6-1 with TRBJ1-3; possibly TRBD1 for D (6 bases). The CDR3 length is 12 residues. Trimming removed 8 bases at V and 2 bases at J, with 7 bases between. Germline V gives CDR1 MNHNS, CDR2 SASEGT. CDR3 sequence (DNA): TGTGCCAGCGGACAGACTGGAAACACCATATATTTT. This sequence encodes CASGQTGNTIYF.

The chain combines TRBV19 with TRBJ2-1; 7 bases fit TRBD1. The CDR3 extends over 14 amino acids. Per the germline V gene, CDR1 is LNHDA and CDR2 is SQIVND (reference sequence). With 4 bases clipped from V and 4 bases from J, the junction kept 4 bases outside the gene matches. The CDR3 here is CASSRQGTYNEQFF. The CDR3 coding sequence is TGTGCCAGTAGTAGACAGGGTACTTACAATGAGCAGTTCTTC.

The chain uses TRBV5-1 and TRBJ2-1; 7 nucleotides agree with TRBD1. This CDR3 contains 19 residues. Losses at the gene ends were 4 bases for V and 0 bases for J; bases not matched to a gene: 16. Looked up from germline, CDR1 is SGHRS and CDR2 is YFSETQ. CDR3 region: CASSHGANVRGPSYNEQFF. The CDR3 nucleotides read TGCGCCAGCAGCCATGGGGCCAATGTTAGGGGGCCCTCCTACAATGAGCAGTTCTTC.

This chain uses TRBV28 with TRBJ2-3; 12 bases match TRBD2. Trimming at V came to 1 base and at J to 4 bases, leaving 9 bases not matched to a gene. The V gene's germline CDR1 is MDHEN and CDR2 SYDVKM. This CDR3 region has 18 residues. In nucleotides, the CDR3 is TGTGCCAGCAGTTTATTTCTAGCGGGGGGGCTCGTGTCAGATACGCAGTATTTT. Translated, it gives CASSLFLAGGLVSDTQYF.